The following is a TCR beta chain sequence with its context. This record belongs to a study of shared clonotypes between healthy human individuals. The CDR3 consists of 14 residues. CDR1 MDHEN and CDR2 SYDVKM come from the germline V gene. V gave up 2 bases and J gave up 2 bases, with 9 bases separating them. Sequencing used immunoSEQ multiplex PCR; TCRdb keeps in-frame clones, though not all of them. The sample has about 1.1 million clones, about 80% seen once; the top ten hold almost 0.9%. The J gene is TRBJ1-1, the V gene TRBV28, with no clear D. The specimen sequenced was memory CD4+ T cells from PBMCs. As to subset: CD45RA-negative fraction. This clonotype was obtained from a man between 18 and 29 years old in good health. Some clones in this sample may be carry-over from other donors' samples. CDR3 residues: CASSLRTPNTEAFF. CDR3 nucleotides: TGTGCCAGCAGTTTACGGACCCCTAACACTGAAGCTTTCTTT.